This T cell receptor beta chain was found in a study of CXCR3-negative and CXCR3-positive naive CD8 T cells. Study-wide points: TCR interaction strength was inferred from TRB CDR3 physicochemistry, as CD5 matched across naive subsets.

The germline V gene has CDR1 SGHDN and CDR2 FVKESK. This CDR3 has 14 amino acids. With regard to this clonotype: Antigen: not known.

The authors prepared UMI-labeled TRB cDNA libraries by 5' RACE. TCRdb re-called the 5' RACE reads; one entry per CDR3 protein, DNA not given. The sample yields around 47,000 distinct CDR3 sequences, of which the top ten take up roughly 14%. The rearrangement uses TRBV14 and TRBJ2-1; the TCRdb call, TRBD2, lacks DNA for checking. The specimen was memory CD8+ T cells from blood. The sequence came from a human donor in good health. Some clones in this sample may be carry-over from other donors' samples. The CDR3 region is CASSLLAGGYEQFF.